The 6 T cell receptor beta chains given below trace back to one sample, sequenced in a study of T cell responses to AZD1222 COVID-19 vaccine. TCRdb's copy holds only in-frame clones and misses some; the assay was immunoSEQ multiplex PCR. The sample shows about 190,000 clones, around 92% of them seen only once. The input for sequencing was peripheral blood, taken on day 0 of AZD1222 vaccination. These TCRs come from an adult in good health.

The V and J genes are TRBV19 and TRBJ2-4; weak D call: TRBD1 (5 bases). Germline-derived CDR1 and CDR2 are LNHDA and SQIVND (reference sequence). CDR3 length: 18 residues. The V end lost 3 bases, the J end lost 0 bases, and 18 bases lay between the germline ends. This chain's CDR3 is CASSINRPRNLAKNIQYF. The CDR3 DNA follows: TGTGCCAGTAGTATCAACAGGCCCCGAAATCTAGCCAAAAACATTCAGTACTTC. Drawing the rest from reference TRBV19 and TRBJ2-4, the complete variable domain is DGGITQSPKYLFRKEGQNVTLSCEQNLNHDAMYWYRQDPGQGLRLIYYSQIVNDFQKGDIAEGYSVSREKKESFPLTVTSAQKNPTAFYLCASSINRPRNLAKNIQYFGAGTRLSVL.

This clone was observed a single time. The rearrangement joins TRBV9 to TRBJ1-5, with 8 bases identical to TRBD1. Germline loops: CDR1 SGDLS, CDR2 YYNGEE. The CDR3 has 16 residues. The V segment lost 2 bases and the J segment 2 bases; nucleotides outside the gene matches: 6. CDR3 sequence reads: CASSVSGGEGNQPQHF. CDR3 bases: TGTGCCAGCAGCGTCTCAGGGGGCGAGGGCAATCAGCCCCAGCATTTT. Supplemented by reference TRBV9 and TRBJ1-5, the full variable domain reads DSGVTQTPKHLITATGQRVTLRCSPRSGDLSVYWYQQSLDQGLQFLIQYYNGEERAKGNILERFSAQQFPDLHSELNLSSLELGDSALYFCASSVSGGEGNQPQHFGDGTRLSIL.

The chain carries TRBV10-3 and TRBJ2-1; a possible D gene is TRBD1 (5 bases). CDR1 and CDR2 (germline): ENHRY, SYGVKD. Trimming pared 5 bases from V and 9 bases from J, leaving 14 bases between. The CDR3 has 13 amino acids. CDR3 in amino acids: CAISPTQGGEQFF. The CDR3 DNA is TGTGCCATCAGTCCTACGCAGGGTGGTGAGCAGTTCTTC.

The chain employs TRBV6-2 or TRBV6-3 and TRBJ2-2; D is ambiguous. V dropped 5 bases and J dropped 4 bases, with 23 bases sitting between them. The CDR3 has 18 residues. The germline V gene has CDR1 MNHEY and CDR2 SVGEGT. The CDR3 spells CASSIQRRNPNSTGELFF. CDR3 nucleotides: TGTGCCAGCAGTATCCAACGACGGAATCCCAACTCCACCGGGGAGCTGTTTTTT.

This clone was found a few times. This chain uses TRBV7-2 with TRBJ2-7; D tentatively reads TRBD1 or TRBD2 (5 bases each). This CDR3 is 14 amino acids long. V gave up 1 base and J gave up 0 bases, with 7 bases separating them. From germline, CDR1 is SGHTA and CDR2 FQGNSA. The CDR3 region is CASSLGGASYEQYF. The CDR3 DNA sequence: TGTGCCAGCAGCTTAGGAGGGGCCTCCTACGAGCAGTACTTC.

The chain employs TRBV18 and TRBJ1-4, with a possible D match to TRBD1 (6 bases). The V and J ends lost 3 bases and 8 bases respectively, with 16 bases between them. The CDR3 extends over 15 amino acids. Germline V gene data show CDR1 as KGHSH and CDR2 as LQKENI. CDR3 DNA: TGTGCCAGCTCACCCGGACAGATCCTGGGGGAAAAACTGTTTTTT. Encoded protein: CASSPGQILGEKLFF.